This paragraph reports one T cell receptor beta chain. The data were taken from a study of cytomegalovirus exposure and HLA in healthy donors. PCR involved 60 Vbeta and 13 Jbeta primers. The protocol was immunoSEQ multiplex PCR, while the TCRdb copy is restricted to in-frame clones and leaves out a portion. This table lists around 60,000 clones. The length of the CDR3 is 14 residues. Germline assignment: CDR1 MNHEY and CDR2 SVGAGI. V gave up 0 bases and J gave up 6 bases, with 12 bases separating them. The sequenced sample was PBMCs. This clonotype originated in a woman between 18 and 30 years old in good health and CMV-seronegative. This sequence joins TRBV6-5 and TRBJ2-7; perhaps TRBD2 as D (6 bases). In DNA form, the CDR3 reads TGTGCCAGCAGTTACTCCGGGACTCGGGGCGAGCAGTACTTC. Its protein is CASSYSGTRGEQYF.